The subject of this entry is one TCR beta chain. The entry originates in a study of blood T cell repertoires in COVID-19. About the study: The United States, Italy and Spain supplied acute and convalescent COVID-19 samples.

The germline gives CDR1 GTSNPN, CDR2 SVGIG (reference sequence). V was clipped by 5 bases and J by 0 bases; unmatched bases: 33. CDR3 length: 24 amino acids. The repertoire was sequenced with immunoSEQ multiplex PCR; TCRdb's copy has only in-frame clones and lacks some. The sample has around 700,000 clones; about 90% are singletons. The source of this sequence is a young woman with acute or convalescent COVID-19. This sequence joins TRBV30 and TRBJ2-3, with TRBD2 matching over 9 bases. Sequenced: peripheral blood. The CDR3 sequence: CAWAARGAGGNNYPPPPSTDTQYF. The DNA of the CDR3 is TGTGCCTGGGCAGCTAGGGGAGCGGGGGGCAATAACTACCCGCCTCCACCTAGCACAGATACGCAGTATTTT. The full variable domain, completed using reference TRBV30 and TRBJ2-3, is SQTIHQWPATLVQPVGSPLSLECTVEGTSNPNLYWYRQAAGRGLQLLFYSVGIGQISSEVPQNLSASRPQDRQFILSSKKLLLSDSGFYLCAWAARGAGGNNYPPPPSTDTQYFGPGTRLTVL.